One T cell receptor (beta chain) is described in this entry. The antigen is not known. These data belong to a study of response to subunit inactivated influenza vaccine. Findings and caveats of the study: Each seasonal flu vaccination may recruit only limited new T cells, authors suggested.

Trimming took 3 bases from V and 3 from J; bases not matched to a gene: 3. Germline values: CDR1 LGHDT, CDR2 YNNKEL (reference sequence). CDR3 length equals 15 residues. TCRdb reprocessed the RT-PCR reads with MiXCR, giving one entry per CDR3 protein. The table has hundreds of thousands of distinct CDR3 sequences, about 14% seen once. The sequence was obtained from a man in his forties or fifties who received an inactivated influenza vaccine. This specimen consisted of PBMCs from blood, obtained about 14 days before vaccination. V gene TRBV3-1 combines with J gene TRBJ2-1, with TRBD2 identical over 9 bases. Here the CDR3 DNA reads TGTGCCAGCAGCCACGGGACTAGCAGCTACAATGAGCAGTTCTTC. Its translation is CASSHGTSSYNEQFF.